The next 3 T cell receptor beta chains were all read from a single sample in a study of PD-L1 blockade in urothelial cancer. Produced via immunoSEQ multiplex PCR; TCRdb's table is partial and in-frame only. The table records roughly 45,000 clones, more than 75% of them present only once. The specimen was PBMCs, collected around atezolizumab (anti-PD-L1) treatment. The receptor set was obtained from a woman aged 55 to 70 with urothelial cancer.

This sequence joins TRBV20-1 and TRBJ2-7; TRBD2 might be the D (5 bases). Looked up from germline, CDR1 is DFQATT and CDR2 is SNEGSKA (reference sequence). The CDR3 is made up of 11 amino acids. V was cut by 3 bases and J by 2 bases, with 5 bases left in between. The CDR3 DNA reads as TGCAGTGCTAGGACTACCTACGAGCAGTACTTC. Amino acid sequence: CSARTTYEQYF.

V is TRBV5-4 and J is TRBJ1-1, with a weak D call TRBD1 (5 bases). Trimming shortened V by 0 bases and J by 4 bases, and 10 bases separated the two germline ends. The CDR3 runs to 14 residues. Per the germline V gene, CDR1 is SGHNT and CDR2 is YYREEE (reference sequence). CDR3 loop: CASSLVGGGTEAFF. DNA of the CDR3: TGTGCCAGCAGCTTGGTGGGGGGGGGCACTGAAGCTTTCTTT.

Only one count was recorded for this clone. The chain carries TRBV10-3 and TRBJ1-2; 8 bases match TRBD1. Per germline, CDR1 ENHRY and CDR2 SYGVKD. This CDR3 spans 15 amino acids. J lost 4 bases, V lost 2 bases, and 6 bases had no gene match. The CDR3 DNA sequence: TGTGCCATCAGTGAGCAGACAGGGGATGGCTATGGCTACACCTTC. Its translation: CAISEQTGDGYGYTF.